These 6 T cell receptor beta chains were all obtained from the same sample, sequenced in a study of cytomegalovirus exposure and HLA in healthy donors. The PCR had 60 Vbeta and 13 Jbeta primers. Only in-frame clones appear in the TCRdb table, and some are missing; sequencing was by immunoSEQ multiplex PCR. The profile shows 150,000 to 200,000 clones, about three quarters of them singletons. The sample comprised PBMCs. These receptors were taken from a man aged 25-40 years in good health and CMV-seropositive.

V usage is TRBV4-1 and J usage is TRBJ1-3; 10 bases match TRBD1. V lost 1 base and J lost 1; bases outside the gene matches: 13. The CDR3 is 20 amino acids. Germline CDR1 reads MGHRA; CDR2 reads YSYEKL. The CDR3 sequence is CASSQGLGTGAWTSGNTIYF. The CDR3 nucleotides read TGCGCCAGCAGCCAAGGGTTGGGGACAGGGGCCTGGACTTCTGGAAACACCATATATTTT.

V is TRBV28 and J is TRBJ2-7; 7 bases fit TRBD1. Trimming at V came to 6 bases and at J to 6 bases, leaving 5 bases not matched to a gene. The CDR3 contains 12 residues. Germline assignment: CDR1 MDHEN and CDR2 SYDVKM. The chain's CDR3 is CASRSQGLEQYF. Here the CDR3 DNA reads TGTGCCAGCAGGTCACAGGGGCTCGAGCAGTACTTC.

This clone occurred a few times. DNA for the CDR3: TGTGCCAGCAGCCATTTATACACAGATACGCAGTATTTT. Translated: CASSHLYTDTQYF. This sequence joins TRBV14 and TRBJ2-3; D is unclear. V dropped 3 bases and J dropped 2 bases, with 6 bases sitting between them. CDR1 is SGHDN, CDR2 FVKESK, per germline. CDR3 length: 13 amino acids.

V usage is TRBV5-1 and J usage is TRBJ1-1; D not certain. Germline V gives CDR1 SGHRS, CDR2 YFSETQ. There are 15 residues in the CDR3. With 1 base removed from V and 5 bases from J, the gap between germline ends came to 15 bases. CDR3 DNA: TGCGCCAGCAGCTTGAATTTTTCCCCGGGGACTGAAGCTTTCTTT. Residues: CASSLNFSPGTEAFF.

This chain links TRBV18 with TRBJ2-1; TRBD1 aligns across 8 bases. Unmatched junction bases numbered 4, after V lost 5 bases and J lost 7 bases. Looked up from germline, CDR1 is KGHSH and CDR2 is LQKENI. The CDR3 is 13 amino acids. DNA of the CDR3: TGTGCCAGCTCAGGGACAGGCACGAATGAGCAGTTCTTC. Residues: CASSGTGTNEQFF.

This clone came up once. Here the CDR3 reads CASSLSRDSNEQFF. The CDR3 coding sequence is TGTGCCAGCAGCCTTTCGAGGGATTCCAATGAGCAGTTCTTC. This rearrangement joins TRBV7-2 to TRBJ2-1; the D gene is possibly TRBD2 (5 bases). Germline CDR1 reads SGHTA; CDR2 reads FQGNSA. Trimming removed 5 bases at V and 6 bases at J, with 14 bases between. There are 14 residues in the CDR3. Based on the CDR3 plus reference TRBV7-2 and TRBJ2-1, the full variable domain is GAGVSQSPSNKVTEKGKDVELRCDPISGHTALYWYRQSLGQGLEFLIYFQGNSAPDKSGLPSDRFSAERTGGSVSTLTIQRTQQEDSAVYLCASSLSRDSNEQFFGPGTRLTVL.